One sample yielded the 9 T cell receptor beta chains listed below, sequenced in a study of cytomegalovirus exposure and HLA in healthy donors. With 60 Vbeta and 13 Jbeta primers, the PCR was carried out. TCRdb's copy holds only in-frame clones and misses some; the assay was immunoSEQ multiplex PCR. Here the sample spans fewer than 40,000 clones, around 84% being singletons. The sequencing sample was made of PBMCs. The receptor set was obtained from a woman in her late teens or twenties in good health and CMV-seronegative.

The rearrangement uses TRBV7-2 and TRBJ2-2; 7 positions agree with TRBD1. V lost 5 bases and J lost 3; bases outside the gene matches: 6. The CDR3 runs 15 residues. The V gene's germline CDR1 is SGHTA and CDR2 FQGNSA. The CDR3 region has the DNA TGTGCCAGCAGCCAGGGGGTTAGAGACACCGGGGAGCTGTTTTTT. It codes for CASSQGVRDTGELFF.

V is TRBV7-2 and J is TRBJ2-3; possible D gene TRBD2, 5 bases. The CDR3 is made up of 16 amino acids. Trimming pared 3 bases from V and 4 bases from J, leaving 17 bases between. Germline lookup yields CDR1 SGHTA and CDR2 FQGNSA. CDR3 DNA sequence: TGTGCCAGCAGCTTTCTAGTGAGGGAGAGGGCAGATACGCAGTATTTT. As protein: CASSFLVRERADTQYF.

This clone was seen a handful of times. The J gene is TRBJ1-5, the V gene TRBV4-1, with D unresolved. The CDR3 covers 13 residues. V lost 3 bases and J lost 7, with 10 bases in between. In germline, CDR1 is MGHRA, CDR2 YSYEKL. CDR3 residues: CASSQSKAQPQHF. The CDR3 coding sequence is TGCGCCAGCAGCCAGAGTAAAGCCCAGCCCCAGCATTTT.

The gene calls are TRBV4-3 and TRBJ1-2, with 10 nucleotides matching TRBD1. This CDR3 region has 15 residues. With 3 bases clipped from V and 4 bases from J, the junction kept 5 bases outside the gene matches. The germline V gene has CDR1 LGHNA and CDR2 YSLEER. The CDR3 DNA follows: TGCGCCAGCAGCCAGGGGACAGGGGAGACCTATGGCTACACCTTC. Translation gives CASSQGTGETYGYTF.

This chain connects TRBV5-4 to TRBJ1-1, with a tentative D call TRBD1 (6 bases). The CDR3 length is 14 residues. The V end was cut by 1 base, the J end by 4 bases, with 11 bases between. CDR1 and CDR2 (germline): SGHNT, YYREEE (reference sequence). The chain's CDR3 is CASSLNREGTEAFF. The CDR3 DNA reads TGTGCCAGCAGCTTGAACAGGGAGGGCACTGAAGCTTTCTTT.

The J gene is TRBJ2-2, the V gene TRBV30; 11 bases agree with TRBD1. After removal of 0 bases from V and 6 bases from J, the junction contained 3 bases not matched to a gene. Germline assignment: CDR1 GTSNPN and CDR2 SVGIG (reference sequence). This CDR3 contains 15 residues. The CDR3 reads CAWSVGTGGSGELFF. CDR3 DNA sequence: TGTGCCTGGAGTGTCGGGACAGGGGGTTCCGGGGAGCTGTTTTTT.

This clone was recorded only once. The V gene is TRBV29-1, the J gene TRBJ2-5, with 8 bases fitting TRBD1. The J call may be incorrect, as the DNA end agrees better with TRBJ2-7. The CDR3 has 16 amino acids. Germline V gives CDR1 SQVTM, CDR2 ANQGSEA. This CDR3 is CSVEGLQQGGACEQYF. The CDR3 nucleotides are TGCAGCGTTGAAGGCCTTCAACAGGGGGGAGCTTGCGAGCAGTACTTC.

The chain employs TRBV5-1 and TRBJ2-3, with 13 bases that match TRBD2. The CDR3 spans 16 residues. V shed 2 bases, J shed 4 bases, and the junction held 4 bases outside the gene matches. The germline CDR1 and CDR2 sequences are SGHRS and YFSETQ. Written as DNA, the CDR3 is TGCGCCAGCAGCTTCACGGGACTAGCGGGACCAGATACGCAGTATTTT. Translation gives CASSFTGLAGPDTQYF.

The CDR3 nucleotides are TGCGCCAGCAGCTTGGAAGGGGTGCGCAATCAGCCCCAGCATTTT. Translation gives CASSLEGVRNQPQHF. This chain connects TRBV5-1 to TRBJ1-5; weak D call: TRBD1 (5 bases). The germline gives CDR1 SGHRS, CDR2 YFSETQ. This CDR3 region has 15 residues. V was clipped by 0 bases and J by 2 bases, with 9 bases between them.